This note documents a single T cell receptor (beta chain) sequence. In the authors' methods: For nucleated cells, counts were estimated from reference gene primer amplification. Some clones are missing from TCRdb's copy, which holds only in-frame ones; the method was immunoSEQ multiplex PCR. V and J calls and clone size come straight from that table; D and trimming were deduced from the DNA. The sample carries about 220,000 clones, 80% to 90% recorded once. This specimen belongs to a study of blood T cell repertoires in COVID-19. Study context: Samples of COVID-19 (acute and convalescent) were obtained from the United States, Italy and Spain. PBMCs, B-cell-depleted T cells, or T cells provided the cDNA or gDNA that made up the material.

This CDR3 region has 15 residues. Germline assignment: CDR1 ENHRY and CDR2 SYGVKD. The J segment lost 5 bases and the V segment lost 4 bases, leaving 6 bases of the junction unmatched. Material for sequencing was peripheral blood. This chain connects TRBV10-3 to TRBJ2-5, with 11 bases matching TRBD2. The clonotype originates from a man aged 50-60 years with active or convalescent COVID-19. The DNA of the CDR3 is TGTGCCATCAGTGCTCTAGCGGGAGGATATGAGACCCAGTACTTC. Translated, it gives CAISALAGGYETQYF.